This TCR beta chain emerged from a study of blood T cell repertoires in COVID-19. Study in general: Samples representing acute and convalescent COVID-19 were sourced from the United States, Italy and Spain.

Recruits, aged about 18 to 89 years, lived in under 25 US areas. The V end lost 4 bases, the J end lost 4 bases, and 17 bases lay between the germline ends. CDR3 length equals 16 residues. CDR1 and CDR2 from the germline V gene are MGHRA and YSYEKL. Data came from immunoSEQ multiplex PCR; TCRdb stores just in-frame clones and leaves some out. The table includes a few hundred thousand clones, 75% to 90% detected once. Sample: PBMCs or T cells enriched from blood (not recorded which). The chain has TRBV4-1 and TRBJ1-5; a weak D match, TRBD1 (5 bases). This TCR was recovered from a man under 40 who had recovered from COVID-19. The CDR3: CASSPRGRGVNQPQHF. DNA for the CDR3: TGCGCCAGCAGCCCTCGGGGGAGGGGTGTTAATCAGCCCCAGCATTTT.